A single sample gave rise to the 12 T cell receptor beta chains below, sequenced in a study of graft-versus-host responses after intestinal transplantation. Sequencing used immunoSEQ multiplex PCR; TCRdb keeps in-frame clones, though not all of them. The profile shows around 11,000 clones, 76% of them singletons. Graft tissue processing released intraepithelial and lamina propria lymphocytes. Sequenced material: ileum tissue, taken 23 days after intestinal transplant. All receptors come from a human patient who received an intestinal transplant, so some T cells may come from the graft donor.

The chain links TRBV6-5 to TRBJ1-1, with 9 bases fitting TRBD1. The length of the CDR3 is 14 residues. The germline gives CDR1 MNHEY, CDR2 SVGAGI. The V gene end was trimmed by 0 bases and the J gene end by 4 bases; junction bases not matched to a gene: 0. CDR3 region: CASSYSTGGTEAFF. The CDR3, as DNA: TGTGCCAGCAGTTACTCGACAGGGGGCACTGAAGCTTTCTTT.

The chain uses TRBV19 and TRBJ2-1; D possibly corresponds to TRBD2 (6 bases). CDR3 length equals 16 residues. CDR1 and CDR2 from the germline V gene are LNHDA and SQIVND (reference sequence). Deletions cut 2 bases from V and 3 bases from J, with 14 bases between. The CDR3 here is CASSISGLNDYNEQFF. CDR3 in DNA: TGTGCCAGTAGTATATCAGGACTAAATGACTACAATGAGCAGTTCTTC.

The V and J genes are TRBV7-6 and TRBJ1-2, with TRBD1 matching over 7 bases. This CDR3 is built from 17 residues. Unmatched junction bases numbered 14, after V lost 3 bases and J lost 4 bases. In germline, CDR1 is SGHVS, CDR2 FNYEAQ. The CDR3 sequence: CASSFASGGQSLYGYTF. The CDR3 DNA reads TGTGCCAGCAGCTTTGCCTCGGGGGGACAGAGCCTCTATGGCTACACCTTC.

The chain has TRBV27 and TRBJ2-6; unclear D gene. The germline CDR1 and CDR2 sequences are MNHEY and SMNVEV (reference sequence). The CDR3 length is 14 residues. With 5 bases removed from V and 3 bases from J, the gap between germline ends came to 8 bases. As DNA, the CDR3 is TGTGCCAGCAGTCCTCTCTTTGGGGCCAACGTCCTGACTTTC. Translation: CASSPLFGANVLTF.

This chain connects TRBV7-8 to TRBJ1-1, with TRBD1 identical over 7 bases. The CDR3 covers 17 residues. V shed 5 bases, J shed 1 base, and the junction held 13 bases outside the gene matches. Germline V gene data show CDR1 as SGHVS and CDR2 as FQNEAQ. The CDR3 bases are TGTGCCAGCAGCGACGACTCCAGGGGGGACAGGAACACTGAAGCTTTCTTT. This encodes CASSDDSRGDRNTEAFF.

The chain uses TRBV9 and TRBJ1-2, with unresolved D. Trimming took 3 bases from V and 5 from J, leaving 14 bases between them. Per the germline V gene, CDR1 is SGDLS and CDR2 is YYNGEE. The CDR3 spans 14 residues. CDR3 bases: TGTGCCAGCAGCGCAACTCGGTCTCGGTATGGCTACACCTTC. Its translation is CASSATRSRYGYTF. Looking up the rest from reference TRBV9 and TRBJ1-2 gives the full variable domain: DSGVTQTPKHLITATGQRVTLRCSPRSGDLSVYWYQQSLDQGLQFLIQYYNGEERAKGNILERFSAQQFPDLHSELNLSSLELGDSALYFCASSATRSRYGYTFGSGTRLTVV.

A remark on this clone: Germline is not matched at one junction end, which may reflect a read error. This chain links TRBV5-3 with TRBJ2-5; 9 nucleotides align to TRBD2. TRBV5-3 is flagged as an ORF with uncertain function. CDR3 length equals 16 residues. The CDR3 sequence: CARSLAGLAGKETRYF. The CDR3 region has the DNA TGTGCCAGAAGCTTGGCCGGCCTAGCGGGAAAAGAGACCCGGTACTTC.

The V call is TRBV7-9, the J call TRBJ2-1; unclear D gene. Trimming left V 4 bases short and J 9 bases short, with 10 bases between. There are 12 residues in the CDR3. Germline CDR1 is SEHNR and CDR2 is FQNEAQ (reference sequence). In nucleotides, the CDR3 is TGTGCCAGCAGCTCCTGGGCCCTTGAGCAGTTCTTC. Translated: CASSSWALEQFF.

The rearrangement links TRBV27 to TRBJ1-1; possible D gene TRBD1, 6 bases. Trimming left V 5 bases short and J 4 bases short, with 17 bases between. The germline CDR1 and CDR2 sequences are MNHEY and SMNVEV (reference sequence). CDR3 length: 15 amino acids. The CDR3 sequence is CASSPHREGGTEAFF. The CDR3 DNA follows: TGTGCCAGCAGTCCCCACAGGGAGGGGGGCACTGAAGCTTTCTTT.

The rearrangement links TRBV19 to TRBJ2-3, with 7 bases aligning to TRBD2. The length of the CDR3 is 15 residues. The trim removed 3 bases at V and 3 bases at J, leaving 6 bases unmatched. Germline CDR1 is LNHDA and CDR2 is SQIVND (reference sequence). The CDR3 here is CASSILAEATDTQYF. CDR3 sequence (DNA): TGTGCCAGTAGTATTCTAGCGGAGGCGACAGATACGCAGTATTTT. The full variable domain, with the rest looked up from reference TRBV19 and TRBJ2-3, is DGGITQSPKYLFRKEGQNVTLSCEQNLNHDAMYWYRQDPGQGLRLIYYSQIVNDFQKGDIAEGYSVSREKKESFPLTVTSAQKNPTAFYLCASSILAEATDTQYFGPGTRLTVL.

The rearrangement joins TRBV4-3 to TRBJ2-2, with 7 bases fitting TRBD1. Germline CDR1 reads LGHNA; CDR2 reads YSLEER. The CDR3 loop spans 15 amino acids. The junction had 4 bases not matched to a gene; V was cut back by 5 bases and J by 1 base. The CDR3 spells CASSSGQQNTGELFF. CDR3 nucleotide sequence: TGCGCCAGCAGCTCGGGACAGCAGAACACCGGGGAGCTGTTTTTT.

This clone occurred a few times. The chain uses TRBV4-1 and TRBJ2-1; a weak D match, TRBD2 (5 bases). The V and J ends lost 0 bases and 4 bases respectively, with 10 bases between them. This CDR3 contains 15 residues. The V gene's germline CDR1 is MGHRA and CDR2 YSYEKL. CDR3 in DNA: TGCGCCAGCAGCCAAGATAGCGCCACTTACAATGAGCAGTTCTTC. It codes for CASSQDSATYNEQFF.